This TCR beta chain was profiled in a study of T-cell reconstitution after alpha-beta-depleted transplantation in children. In this sample, this clonotype turned up many times. Germline CDR1 and CDR2: SQVTM and ANQGSEA. The CDR3 consists of 12 residues. Trimming left V 5 bases short and J 4 bases short, with 9 bases between. Unique molecular identifiers featured in how the TCRbeta library was prepared. In TCRdb, the PCR reads were re-called with MiXCR into one record per CDR3 protein. This sample has about 610,000 distinct CDR3 sequences; roughly a tenth occur once, and the top ten carry less than 4.5%.

The chain carries TRBV29-1 and TRBJ2-1; D uncertain. The sequencing used PBMCs from the stem cell graft donor, collected from the stem cell graft. The sequence came from a human donor who donated a stem cell graft to a child with acute myeloid leukemia. The CDR3, as DNA: TGCAGCGTTACCATTGGGTACAATGAGCAGTTCTTC. Translation: CSVTIGYNEQFF.